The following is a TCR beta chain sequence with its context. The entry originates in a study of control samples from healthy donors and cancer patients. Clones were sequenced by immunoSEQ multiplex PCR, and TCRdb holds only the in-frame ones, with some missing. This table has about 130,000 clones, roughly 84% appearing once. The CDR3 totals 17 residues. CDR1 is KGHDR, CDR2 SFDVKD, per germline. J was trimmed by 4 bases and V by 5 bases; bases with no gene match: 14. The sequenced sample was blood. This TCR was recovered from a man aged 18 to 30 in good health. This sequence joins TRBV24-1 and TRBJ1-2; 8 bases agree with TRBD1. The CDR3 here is CATSGAVGTGDLYGYTF. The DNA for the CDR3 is TGTGCCACCAGTGGAGCAGTCGGGACAGGCGACCTCTATGGCTACACCTTC.